Listed below are T cell receptor beta chains from one sample, sequenced in a study of response to subunit inactivated influenza vaccine. One entry per CDR3 protein, called by TCRdb with MiXCR from the RT-PCR reads. The repertoire holds 650,000 to 800,000 distinct CDR3 sequences, with approximately 15% as singletons. This specimen was PBMCs from blood, taken less than 15 days before vaccination. These receptors were obtained from a man aged 50-60 years who received an inactivated influenza vaccine. The CDR3 runs from the conserved cysteine through the conserved F or W. D genes are given only for firm matches. The size entry is marked missing in some rows and otherwise reads once, few, many or a size class.

j_call clone_size v_call d_call cdr3_length cdr3_aa cdr3_nt
TRBJ2-3 many TRBV29-1 TRBD2 14 CSVEGTSRADTQYF TGCAGCGTCGAAGGGACTAGCAGGGCAGATACGCAGTATTTT
TRBJ1-1 . TRBV24-1 . 15 CATSVGGGGYTEAFF TGTGCCACCAGTGTAGGCGGGGGAGGATACACTGAAGCTTTCTTT
TRBJ2-5 many TRBV27 . 14 CASNPWPSKNTQYF TGTGCCAGCAACCCTTGGCCTAGTAAGAACACCCAGTACTTC
TRBJ2-1 few TRBV9 TRBD2 15 CASSVVAGEHNEQFF TGTGCCAGCAGCGTAGTAGCGGGAGAGCACAATGAGCAGTTCTTC
TRBJ2-1 . TRBV20-1 TRBD2 16 CSARDRSGLAGREQFF TGCAGTGCTAGAGATCGATCCGGGCTAGCGGGGAGGGAGCAGTTCTTC
TRBJ2-1 . TRBV12-3/TRBV12-4 . 12 CATKTSGTEQFF TGTGCCACCAAAACATCCGGGACGGAGCAGTTCTTC
TRBJ2-3 few TRBV5-1 TRBD2 16 CASSSGRGGGTDTQYF TGCGCCAGCAGCTCGGGGAGGGGAGGGGGCACAGATACGCAGTATTTT
TRBJ1-1 few TRBV6-5 . 17 CASSYSGKVVGRSEAFF TGTGCCAGCAGTTACTCAGGAAAGGTTGTCGGGAGGTCTGAAGCTTTCTTT
TRBJ2-7 . TRBV12-3/TRBV12-4 TRBD2 14 CASRSSGVTYEQYF TGTGCCAGCAGATCTAGCGGCGTAACCTACGAGCAGTACTTC
TRBJ2-1 few TRBV28 . 14 CASRPVRGGLEQFF TGTGCCAGCAGGCCGGTTCGTGGGGGGCTTGAGCAGTTCTTC
TRBJ1-2 few TRBV4-1 . 18 CASSQDSEAGGANYGYTF TGCGCCAGCAGCCAAGATTCAGAGGCGGGAGGCGCTAACTATGGCTACACCTTC
TRBJ2-1 . TRBV24-1 TRBD2 18 CATSDAGVAGGPYNEQFF TGTGCCACCAGTGATGCCGGGGTAGCGGGAGGGCCCTACAATGAGCAGTTCTTC
TRBJ2-7 . TRBV20-1 . 14 CSASDWLADYEQYF TGCAGTGCTAGTGATTGGCTAGCAGACTACGAGCAGTACTTC
TRBJ1-2 . TRBV18 . 14 CASSLTVQGSGYTF TGTGCCAGCTCACTCACGGTCCAGGGGAGTGGCTACACCTTC
TRBJ2-7 many TRBV5-1 TRBD1 15 CASSLAGDRAYEQYF TGCGCCAGCAGCTTGGCCGGGGACAGGGCGTACGAGCAGTACTTC
TRBJ1-4 . TRBV7-9 TRBD1 14 CASSSRDRGEKLFF TGTGCCAGCAGCTCGCGGGACAGGGGGGAAAAACTGTTTTTT
TRBJ1-1 few TRBV3-1 TRBD1 14 CASSPGTGRTEAFF TGTGCCAGCAGCCCGGGGACAGGGAGGACTGAAGCTTTCTTT
TRBJ2-3 . TRBV7-2 TRBD2 17 CASSLAWRGGSRYTQYF TGTGCCAGCAGCTTAGCGTGGCGGGGGGGCTCTCGATATACGCAGTATTTT
TRBJ2-7 few TRBV6-2/TRBV6-3 TRBD1 14 CASSYRTGGNEQYF TGTGCCAGCAGTTACCGGACAGGGGGCAACGAGCAGTACTTC
TRBJ2-5 . TRBV4-3 . 16 CASSQGSGFNQETQYF TGCGCCAGCAGCCAAGGATCGGGCTTTAACCAAGAGACCCAGTACTTC
TRBJ1-2 few TRBV20-1 . 14 CSARELGRYYGYTF TGCAGTGCTAGAGAATTGGGCCGATATTATGGCTACACCTTC
TRBJ2-7 . TRBV28 . 13 CASGETGFYEQYF TGTGCCAGCGGCGAGACAGGTTTCTACGAGCAGTACTTC
TRBJ2-2 few TRBV9 TRBD1 15 CASSVGTANTGELFF TGTGCCAGCAGCGTGGGGACAGCGAACACCGGGGAGCTGTTTTTT
TRBJ2-3 few TRBV5-1 TRBD2 15 CASSNRDYPTDTQYF TGCGCCAGCAGCAACCGGGACTACCCCACAGATACGCAGTATTTT
TRBJ2-1 few TRBV2 TRBD1 12 CASGLGQGAEFF TGTGCCAGCGGTTTGGGGCAGGGGGCTGAGTTCTTC
TRBJ2-7 . TRBV20-1 TRBD1 13 CSAALTGQREQYF TGCAGTGCCGCCCTTACGGGACAGCGTGAGCAGTACTTC
TRBJ2-2 few TRBV7-6 TRBD1 17 CASSLALQGAVTGELFF TGTGCCAGCAGCTTAGCGCTGCAGGGGGCCGTTACCGGGGAGCTGTTTTTT
TRBJ1-4 few TRBV2 . 15 CASSQMTGRNEKLFF TGTGCCAGCAGCCAAATGACAGGCCGAAATGAAAAACTGTTTTTT
TRBJ2-1 few TRBV27 . 15 CASSSWGDAYNEQFF TGTGCCAGCAGTTCCTGGGGGGACGCATACAATGAGCAGTTCTTC
TRBJ1-1 . TRBV4-1 . 13 CASRQGERAEAFF TGCGCCAGCAGACAAGGGGAACGGGCTGAAGCTTTCTTT
TRBJ2-1 . TRBV4-3 TRBD2 17 CASSQDYSGSSYNEQFF TGCGCCAGCAGCCAAGATTATAGCGGGAGCTCCTACAATGAGCAGTTCTTC
TRBJ2-1 few TRBV6-2/TRBV6-3 . 16 CASSTLGEAREHEQFF TGTGCCAGCAGTACCCTGGGGGAGGCCCGGGAACATGAGCAGTTCTTC
TRBJ1-2 . TRBV5-1 TRBD1 15 CASSPQVGTAYGYTF TGCGCCAGCAGCCCCCAGGTCGGGACAGCCTATGGCTACACCTTC
TRBJ2-7 . TRBV10-3 TRBD1 15 CAISEGQGGTYEQYF TGTGCCATCAGTGAGGGACAGGGAGGCACCTACGAGCAGTACTTC
TRBJ1-5 . TRBV6-1 TRBD1 17 CASSRGQGVDSNQPQHF TGTGCCAGCAGTAGGGGACAGGGGGTCGATAGCAATCAGCCCCAGCATTTT
TRBJ2-5 . TRBV18 TRBD2 14 CASSLAGDQETQYF TGTGCCAGCTCACTAGCGGGGGACCAAGAGACCCAGTACTTC
TRBJ2-2 few TRBV11-2 . 16 CASSLGGAIEGRELFF TGTGCCAGCAGCTTAGGAGGAGCAATAGAAGGTCGGGAGCTGTTTTTT
TRBJ2-5 . TRBV11-2 TRBD1 15 CASSPPGTGMETQYF TGTGCCAGCAGCCCTCCGGGGACAGGGATGGAGACCCAGTACTTC
TRBJ2-2 once TRBV4-3 TRBD1 15 CASSQTGLNTGELFF TGCGCCAGCAGCCAGACAGGGTTGAACACCGGGGAGCTGTTTTTT
TRBJ2-7 few TRBV12-5 . 16 CASGAPDTVNQYEQYF TGTGCTAGTGGTGCCCCGGACACGGTAAACCAGTACGAGCAGTACTTC
TRBJ2-5 . TRBV7-9 . 11 CASVSQETQYF TGTGCCAGCGTCTCCCAAGAGACCCAGTACTTC
TRBJ1-1 . TRBV29-1 . 13 CSVEVSWNTEAFF TGCAGCGTTGAAGTCTCGTGGAACACTGAAGCTTTCTTT
TRBJ2-7 . TRBV5-1 . 15 CASSLAGAEYYEQYF TGCGCCAGCAGCTTGGCCGGGGCTGAGTACTACGAGCAGTACTTC
TRBJ2-7 few TRBV29-1 TRBD2 14 CSVKAGGRGYEQYF TGCAGCGTTAAAGCGGGAGGCCGTGGTTACGAGCAGTACTTC
TRBJ2-3 many TRBV15 TRBD2 17 CATSRPRTSGSLDTQYF TGTGCCACCAGCAGACCACGGACTAGCGGGAGCTTAGATACGCAGTATTTT
TRBJ2-7 few TRBV20-1 . 14 CSARAFTQGEEQYF TGCAGTGCTAGAGCGTTTACACAGGGAGAAGAGCAGTACTTC
TRBJ2-5 many TRBV20-1 . 15 CSARDLGSSQETQYF TGCAGTGCTAGAGATCTGGGATCGTCACAAGAGACCCAGTACTTC
TRBJ2-6 . TRBV5-5 . 17 CASREKEGSSGANVLTF TGTGCCAGCAGGGAAAAGGAGGGGAGCTCTGGGGCCAACGTCCTGACTTTC
TRBJ2-3 . TRBV5-1 . 15 CASCKGQTNTDTQYF TGCGCCAGCTGCAAGGGACAAACAAACACAGATACGCAGTATTTT
TRBJ2-1 many TRBV10-3 TRBD1 15 CATKNRDRGHNEQFF TGTGCCACCAAGAACCGGGACAGGGGGCACAATGAGCAGTTCTTC